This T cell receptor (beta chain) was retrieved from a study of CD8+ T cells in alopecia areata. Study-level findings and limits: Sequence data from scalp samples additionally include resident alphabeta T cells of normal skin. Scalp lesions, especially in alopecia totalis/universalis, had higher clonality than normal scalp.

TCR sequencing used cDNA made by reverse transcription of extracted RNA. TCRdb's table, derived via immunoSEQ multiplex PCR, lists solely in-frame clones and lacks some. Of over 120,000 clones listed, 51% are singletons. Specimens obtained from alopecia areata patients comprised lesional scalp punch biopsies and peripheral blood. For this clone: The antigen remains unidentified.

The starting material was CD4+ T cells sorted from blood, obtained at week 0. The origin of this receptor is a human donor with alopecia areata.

CDR3 nucleotides: TGTGCCTGGAGGGCTACCGGGACAGCCTACAATGAGCAGTTCTTC. This encodes CAWRATGTAYNEQFF. The chain carries TRBV30 and TRBJ2-1, with 7 bases identical to TRBD1. Trimming at V came to 3 bases and at J to 2 bases, leaving 7 bases not matched to a gene. Germline CDR1 GTSNPN, CDR2 SVGIG (reference sequence). This CDR3 spans 15 amino acids.